The clone carrying this TCR beta chain was counted only a few times. Antigen: not known. This entry comes from a study of blood T cells in healthy people across ages. Study results and caveats: Naive T cell percentage by flow cytometry tracked strongly with beta diversity.

Alongside a J-beta primer mix, a sample-barcoded 5' primer served in a second PCR lasting roughly 6 to 11 cycles. MiXCR, applied by TCRdb to the 5' RACE reads, yields one record per CDR3 protein. This table holds 910,000 or so distinct CDR3 sequences, roughly half found once. V gave up 0 bases and J gave up 4 bases, with 9 bases separating them. CDR3 length: 13 amino acids. Looked up from germline, CDR1 is DFQATT and CDR2 is SNEGSKA (reference sequence). The chain joins TRBV20-1 to TRBJ1-2; weak D call: TRBD1 (5 bases). This sequence originates from a woman in her sixties or seventies in good health. Specimen: blood. CDR3 sequence (DNA): TGCAGTGCTAGAGATCCGGGGCCCTATGGCTACACCTTC. Protein: CSARDPGPYGYTF.